Each of the 18 T cell receptor beta chains below was sequenced from the same sample in a study of blood T cells in healthy people across ages. A second about 7 to 12 cycle PCR used barcoded and J-beta primers. TCRdb itself ran the 5' RACE reads through MiXCR, one entry per CDR3 protein. The data hold around 750,000 distinct CDR3 sequences, with about 53% observed a single time. Sequences were obtained from blood. These receptors were taken from a man older than 75 in good health.

The J gene is TRBJ1-1, the V gene TRBV12-3 or TRBV12-4; TRBD1 might be the D (5 bases). The V end lost 10 bases, the J end lost 2 bases, and 20 bases lay between the germline ends. This CDR3 is 15 amino acids long. The DNA of the CDR3 is TGTGCCAACAGGAGATACCCGCCCGGCAACACTGAAGCTTTCTTT. Translation gives CANRRYPPGNTEAFF.

This clonotype was picked up a small number of times. The gene calls are TRBV20-1 and TRBJ1-5, with D possibly matching TRBD1 (5 bases). Germline-derived CDR1 and CDR2 are DFQATT and SNEGSKA (reference sequence). CDR3 length equals 13 residues. Trimming took off 7 bases at V and 1 base at J, with 11 bases between the two ends. Written as DNA, the CDR3 is TGCAGTGGGAGGAGGGGAAGCAATCAGCCCCAGCATTTT. This translates into CSGRRGSNQPQHF.

The chain has TRBV20-1 and TRBJ1-2; D call uncertain. Trimming pared 5 bases from V and 8 bases from J, leaving 15 bases between. Germline lookup yields CDR1 DFQATT and CDR2 SNEGSKA (reference sequence). The CDR3 length is 12 residues. CDR3 loop: CSAPRGFGGYTF. CDR3 nucleotides: TGCAGTGCTCCACGGGGATTTGGGGGCTACACCTTC.

CDR3: CSVVRMGGYAYF. In nucleotides, the CDR3 is TGCAGCGTTGTCAGGATGGGAGGATACGCGTATTTT. The V and J genes are TRBV29-1 and TRBJ2-3; a weak D match, TRBD2 (6 bases). This CDR3 has 12 residues. CDR1 is SQVTM, CDR2 ANQGSEA, per germline. V was cut by 4 bases and J by 14 bases, with 19 bases left in between.

The J gene is TRBJ2-7, the V gene TRBV28; TRBD2 is a possible D gene (6 bases). The length of the CDR3 is 14 residues. The germline V gene encodes CDR1 MDHEN and CDR2 SYDVKM. V was cut by 3 bases and J by 5 bases, with 14 bases left in between. Written as DNA, the CDR3 is TGTGCCAGCAGTTTGGGGACTTACCCCAACGAGCAGTACTTC. This gives the protein CASSLGTYPNEQYF. Using reference TRBV28 and TRBJ2-7 for the parts outside the CDR3, the full variable domain is DVKVTQSSRYLVKRTGEKVFLECVQDMDHENMFWYRQDPGLGLRLIYFSYDVKMKEKGDIPEGYSVSREKKERFSLILESASTNQTSMYLCASSLGTYPNEQYFGPGTRLTVT.

This chain links TRBV28 with TRBJ2-1, with D perhaps TRBD2 (6 bases). The CDR3 spans 19 residues. With 4 bases removed from V and 9 bases from J, the gap between germline ends came to 31 bases. Germline CDR1 and CDR2: MDHEN and SYDVKM. CDR3 DNA: TGTGCCAGCAGTTCCCTTCGCAGGGTCGGGCTAGCGCTAGGGAGTGAGCAGTTCTTC. Translated, it gives CASSSLRRVGLALGSEQFF.

The chain links TRBV29-1 to TRBJ2-5; D ambiguous. Germline CDR1 SQVTM, CDR2 ANQGSEA. V shed 6 bases and J shed 1 base, with 6 bases lying between them. This CDR3 is 11 amino acids long. The CDR3, as DNA: TGCAGCGTCCGGCCCCAAGAGACCCAGTACTTC. Translated: CSVRPQETQYF.

The V gene is TRBV20-1, the J gene TRBJ1-6; D is uncertain. The V and J ends lost 1 base and 7 bases respectively, with 14 bases between them. The CDR3 extends over 15 amino acids. Looked up from germline, CDR1 is DFQATT and CDR2 is SNEGSKA (reference sequence). The CDR3 spells CSARAGGGFNSPLHF. The CDR3 DNA reads TGCAGTGCTAGAGCCGGAGGCGGTTTCAATTCACCCCTCCACTTT.

This clonotype has more than one count but fewer than ten. This chain uses TRBV5-1 with TRBJ2-5; perhaps TRBD2 as D (5 bases). The ends were cut back, 4 bases at V and 11 bases at J, with 24 bases in the middle. The CDR3 has 15 amino acids. Germline-derived CDR1 and CDR2 are SGHRS and YFSETQ. CDR3 DNA sequence: TGCGCCAGCAGCCCCCGGGCTAGCTCCCTTACTGGGCAGTACTTC. Protein product: CASSPRASSLTGQYF.

This clonotype has only one observation. This chain uses TRBV7-9 with TRBJ1-4; perhaps TRBD1 as D (5 bases). CDR1 and CDR2 (germline): SEHNR, FQNEAQ (reference sequence). The CDR3 runs to 15 residues. V lost 4 bases to trimming and J lost 10 bases, with 19 bases between them. The CDR3 spells CASSSATVASGKLFF. The CDR3 coding sequence is TGTGCCAGCAGCTCCGCGACAGTGGCATCTGGAAAACTGTTTTTT.

The V and J genes are TRBV5-1 and TRBJ2-7; 8 nucleotides agree with TRBD1. J lost 3 bases, V lost 4 bases, and 6 bases had no gene match. The length of the CDR3 is 14 residues. Germline-derived CDR1 and CDR2 are SGHRS and YFSETQ. CDR3 in amino acids: CASSASTGGYEQYF. The CDR3 DNA reads TGCGCCAGCAGCGCCTCCACAGGGGGCTACGAGCAGTACTTC.

The chain couples TRBV7-3 to TRBJ1-2; tentatively, D is TRBD1 (5 bases). The V and J ends lost 3 bases and 6 bases respectively, with 11 bases between them. The CDR3 loop spans 13 amino acids. From germline, CDR1 is SGHTA and CDR2 FQGTGA. CDR3 sequence: CASSFQGSNGYTF. CDR3 DNA sequence: TGTGCCAGCAGCTTTCAGGGTAGTAATGGCTACACCTTC. Full variable domain (outside the CDR3, taken from reference TRBV7-3 and TRBJ1-2): GAGVSQTPSNKVTEKGKYVELRCDPISGHTALYWYRQSLGQGPEFLIYFQGTGAADDSGLPNDRFFAVRPEGSVSTLKIQRTERGDSAVYLCASSFQGSNGYTFGSGTRLTVV.

This clonotype was found a few times. The chain joins TRBV5-1 to TRBJ2-3; tentative D call: TRBD1 (5 bases). Germline CDR1 and CDR2: SGHRS and YFSETQ. This CDR3 has 16 amino acids. The germline V and J ends were trimmed by 3 bases and 4 bases, with 18 bases remaining between them. CDR3 sequence: CASSSQPGTGPDTQYF. The CDR3 region has the DNA TGCGCCAGCAGCTCCCAGCCGGGCACAGGTCCAGATACGCAGTATTTT.

This chain connects TRBV29-1 to TRBJ2-3, with D tentatively TRBD2 (6 bases). The CDR3 extends over 17 amino acids. The V end was cut by 2 bases, the J end by 14 bases, with 32 bases between. The V gene's germline CDR1 is SQVTM and CDR2 ANQGSEA. CDR3 protein: CSVERRLARGEHRYAYF. The DNA of the CDR3 is TGCAGCGTTGAACGGCGGCTAGCTCGCGGGGAGCACAGATACGCGTATTTT.

The chain is built from TRBV6-1 and TRBJ2-7, with TRBD1 as a possible D gene (5 bases). Trimming left V 8 bases short and J 2 bases short, with 19 bases between. Germline V lookup: CDR1 MNHNS, CDR2 SASEGT. This CDR3 spans 15 amino acids. The CDR3 region has the DNA TGTGCCAGCGCACGGGCCAGGGCCCCTGCCTACGAGCAGTACTTC. This gives the protein CASARARAPAYEQYF.

This clonotype was seen more than once but under ten times. V and J are TRBV12-3 or TRBV12-4 and TRBJ2-7, with D unresolved. Trimming shortened V by 2 bases and J by 7 bases, and 12 bases separated the two germline ends. The CDR3 runs to 13 residues. CDR3 sequence reads: CASSLRDGNEQYF. CDR3 nucleotides: TGTGCCAGCAGTTTAAGAGACGGCAATGAGCAGTACTTC.

The CDR3 coding sequence is TGTGCCAGCAGCCATTGGAAGGGGACAGGGGACCTGGGAGAGACCCAGTACTTC. Its protein is CASSHWKGTGDLGETQYF. The chain couples TRBV11-2 to TRBJ2-5; the match to TRBD1 covers 10 bases. The CDR3 has 18 amino acids. In germline, CDR1 is SGHAT, CDR2 FQNNGV. V shed 5 bases, J shed 4 bases, and the junction held 16 bases outside the gene matches.

The V and J genes are TRBV9 and TRBJ2-1; 9 nucleotides agree with TRBD1. The junction had 4 bases not matched to a gene; V was cut back by 0 bases and J by 6 bases. This CDR3 is built from 15 residues. The germline gives CDR1 SGDLS, CDR2 YYNGEE. The CDR3 here is CASSVDRGRTNEQFF. In DNA, the CDR3 is TGTGCCAGCAGCGTAGACAGGGGGCGAACCAATGAGCAGTTCTTC. The variable domain in full, completed from reference TRBV9 and TRBJ2-1, reads DSGVTQTPKHLITATGQRVTLRCSPRSGDLSVYWYQQSLDQGLQFLIQYYNGEERAKGNILERFSAQQFPDLHSELNLSSLELGDSALYFCASSVDRGRTNEQFFGPGTRLTVL.